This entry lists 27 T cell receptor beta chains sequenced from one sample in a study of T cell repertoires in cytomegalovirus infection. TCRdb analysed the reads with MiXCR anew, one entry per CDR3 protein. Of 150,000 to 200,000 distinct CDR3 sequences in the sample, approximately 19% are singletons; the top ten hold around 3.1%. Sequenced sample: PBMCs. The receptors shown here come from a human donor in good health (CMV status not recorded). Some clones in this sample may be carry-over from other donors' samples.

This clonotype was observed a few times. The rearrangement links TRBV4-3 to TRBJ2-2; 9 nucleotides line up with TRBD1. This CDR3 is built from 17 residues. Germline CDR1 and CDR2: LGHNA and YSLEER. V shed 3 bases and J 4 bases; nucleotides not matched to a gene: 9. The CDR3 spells CASSQGGQGLITGELFF. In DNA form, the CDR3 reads TGCGCCAGCAGCCAGGGTGGACAGGGGTTGATCACCGGGGAGCTGTTTTTT.

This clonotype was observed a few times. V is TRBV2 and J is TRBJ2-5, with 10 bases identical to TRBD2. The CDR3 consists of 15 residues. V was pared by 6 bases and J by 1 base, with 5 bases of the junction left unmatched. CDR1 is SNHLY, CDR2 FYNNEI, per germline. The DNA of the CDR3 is TGTGCCAGCAGGGCGGCTAGCGGGAGCCAAGAGACCCAGTACTTC. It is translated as CASRAASGSQETQYF.

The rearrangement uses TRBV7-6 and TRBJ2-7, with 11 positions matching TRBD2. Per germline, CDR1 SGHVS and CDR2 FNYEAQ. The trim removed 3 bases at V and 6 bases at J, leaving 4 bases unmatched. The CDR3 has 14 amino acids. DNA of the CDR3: TGTGCCAGCAGCTTTACTAGCGGGAGCGCCGAGCAGTACTTC. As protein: CASSFTSGSAEQYF.

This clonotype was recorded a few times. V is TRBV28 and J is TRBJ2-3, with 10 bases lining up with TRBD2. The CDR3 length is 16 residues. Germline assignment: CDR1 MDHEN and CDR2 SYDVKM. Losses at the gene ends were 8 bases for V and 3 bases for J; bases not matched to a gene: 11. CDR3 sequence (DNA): TGTGCCAGCGATGATACCGGGACTAGCGAGACAGATACGCAGTATTTT. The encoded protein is CASDDTGTSETDTQYF.

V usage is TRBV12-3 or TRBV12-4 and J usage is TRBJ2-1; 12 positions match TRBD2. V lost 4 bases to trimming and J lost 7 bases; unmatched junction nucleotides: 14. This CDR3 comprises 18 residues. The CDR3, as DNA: TGTGCCAGCAGTTACAGGAGACTAGCGGGGGCATCGGGGAATGAGCAGTTCTTC. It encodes CASSYRRLAGASGNEQFF.

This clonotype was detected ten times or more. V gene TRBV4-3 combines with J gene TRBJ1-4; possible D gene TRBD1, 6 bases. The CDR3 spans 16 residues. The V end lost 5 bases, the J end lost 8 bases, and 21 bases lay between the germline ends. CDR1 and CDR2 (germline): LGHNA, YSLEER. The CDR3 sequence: CASSETHGGFEEKLFF. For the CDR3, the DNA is TGCGCCAGCAGCGAAACTCATGGGGGCTTCGAGGAAAAACTGTTTTTT.

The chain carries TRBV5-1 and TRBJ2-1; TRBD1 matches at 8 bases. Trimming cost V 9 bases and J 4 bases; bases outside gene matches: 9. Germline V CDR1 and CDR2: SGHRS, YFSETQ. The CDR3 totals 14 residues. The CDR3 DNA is TGCGCCACCCGGACAGGGTCTAAGTACAATGAGCAGTTCTTC. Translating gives CATRTGSKYNEQFF. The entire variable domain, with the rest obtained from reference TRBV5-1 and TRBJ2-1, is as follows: KAGVTQTPRYLIKTRGQQVTLSCSPISGHRSVSWYQQTPGQGLQFLFEYFSETQRNKGNFPGRFSGRQFSNSRSEMNVSTLELGDSALYLCATRTGSKYNEQFFGPGTRLTVL.

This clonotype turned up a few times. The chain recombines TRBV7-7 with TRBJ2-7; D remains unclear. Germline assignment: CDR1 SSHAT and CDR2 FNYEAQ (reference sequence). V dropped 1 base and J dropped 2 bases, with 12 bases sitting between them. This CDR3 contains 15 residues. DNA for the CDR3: TGTGCCAGCAGCTTAGGCCCCCTGGGAACCTACGAGCAGTACTTC. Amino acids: CASSLGPLGTYEQYF.

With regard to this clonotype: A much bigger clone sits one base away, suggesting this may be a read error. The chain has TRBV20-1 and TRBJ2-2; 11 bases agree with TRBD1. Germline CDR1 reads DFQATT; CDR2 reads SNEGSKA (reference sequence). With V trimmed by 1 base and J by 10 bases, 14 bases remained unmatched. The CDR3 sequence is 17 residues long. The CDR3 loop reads CSARARTGGAYPEELFF. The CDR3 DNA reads TGCAGTGCTAGAGCCCGGACAGGGGGCGCGTACCCCGAGGAGCTGTTTTTT.

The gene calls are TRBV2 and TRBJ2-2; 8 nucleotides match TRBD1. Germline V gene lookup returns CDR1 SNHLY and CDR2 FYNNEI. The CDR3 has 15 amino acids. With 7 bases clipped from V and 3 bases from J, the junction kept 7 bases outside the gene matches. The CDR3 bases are TGTGCCAGCACCGAAACGGACAGGGACACCGGGGAGCTGTTTTTT. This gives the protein CASTETDRDTGELFF.

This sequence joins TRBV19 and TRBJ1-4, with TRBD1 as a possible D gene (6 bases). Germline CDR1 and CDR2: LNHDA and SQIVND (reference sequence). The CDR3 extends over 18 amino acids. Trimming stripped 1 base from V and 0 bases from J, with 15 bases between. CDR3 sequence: CASSIVFGGLATNEKLFF. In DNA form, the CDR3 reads TGTGCCAGTAGTATAGTTTTCGGGGGGCTCGCAACTAATGAAAAACTGTTTTTT.

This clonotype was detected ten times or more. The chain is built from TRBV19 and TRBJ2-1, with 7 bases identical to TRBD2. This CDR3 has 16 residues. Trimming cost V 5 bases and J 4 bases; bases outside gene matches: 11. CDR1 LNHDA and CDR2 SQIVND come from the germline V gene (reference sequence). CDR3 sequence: CASSRGRLAGYNEQFF. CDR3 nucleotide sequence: TGTGCCAGTAGTCGGGGACGACTAGCAGGATACAATGAGCAGTTCTTC.

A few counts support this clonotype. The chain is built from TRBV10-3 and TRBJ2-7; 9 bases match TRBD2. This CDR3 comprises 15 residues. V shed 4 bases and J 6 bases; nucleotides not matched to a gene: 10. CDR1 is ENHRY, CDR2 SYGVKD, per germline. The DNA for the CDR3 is TGTGCCATCAGTGGGGTAGCGGGAGTGTCCGCCGAGCAGTACTTC. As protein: CAISGVAGVSAEQYF.

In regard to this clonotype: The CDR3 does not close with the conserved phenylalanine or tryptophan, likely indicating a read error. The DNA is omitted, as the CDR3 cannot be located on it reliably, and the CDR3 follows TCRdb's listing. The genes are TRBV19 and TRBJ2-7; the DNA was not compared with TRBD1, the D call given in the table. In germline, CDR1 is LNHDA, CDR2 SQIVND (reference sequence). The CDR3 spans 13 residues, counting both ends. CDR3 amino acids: CASSPTGTGAFEI.

The CDR3: CASSIPGLAGANEQFF. The DNA of the CDR3 is TGTGCCAGTAGTATCCCCGGACTAGCGGGAGCTAATGAGCAGTTCTTC. The genes are TRBV19 and TRBJ2-1, with 13 bases aligning to TRBD2. The germline CDR1 and CDR2 sequences are LNHDA and SQIVND (reference sequence). This CDR3 contains 16 residues. V lost 3 bases, J lost 7 bases, and 6 bases stayed unmatched. The variable domain in full, completed from reference TRBV19 and TRBJ2-1, reads DGGITQSPKYLFRKEGQNVTLSCEQNLNHDAMYWYRQDPGQGLRLIYYSQIVNDFQKGDIAEGYSVSREKKESFPLTVTSAQKNPTAFYLCASSIPGLAGANEQFFGPGTRLTVL.

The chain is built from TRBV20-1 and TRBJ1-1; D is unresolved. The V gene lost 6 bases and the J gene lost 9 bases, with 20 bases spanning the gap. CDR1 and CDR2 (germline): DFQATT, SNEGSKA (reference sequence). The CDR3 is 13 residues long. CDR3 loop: CSAKSEATPQAFF. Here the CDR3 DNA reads TGCAGTGCGAAGTCAGAAGCGACACCTCAAGCTTTCTTT.

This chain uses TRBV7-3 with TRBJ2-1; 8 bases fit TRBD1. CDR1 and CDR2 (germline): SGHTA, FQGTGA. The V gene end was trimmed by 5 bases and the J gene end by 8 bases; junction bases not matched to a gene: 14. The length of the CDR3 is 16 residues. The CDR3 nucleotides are TGTGCCAGCAGCCCACGAATCCGGTACAGGGGGTATGAGCAGTTCTTC. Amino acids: CASSPRIRYRGYEQFF. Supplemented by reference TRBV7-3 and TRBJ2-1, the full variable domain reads GAGVSQTPSNKVTEKGKYVELRCDPISGHTALYWYRQSLGQGPEFLIYFQGTGAADDSGLPNDRFFAVRPEGSVSTLKIQRTERGDSAVYLCASSPRIRYRGYEQFFGPGTRLTVL.

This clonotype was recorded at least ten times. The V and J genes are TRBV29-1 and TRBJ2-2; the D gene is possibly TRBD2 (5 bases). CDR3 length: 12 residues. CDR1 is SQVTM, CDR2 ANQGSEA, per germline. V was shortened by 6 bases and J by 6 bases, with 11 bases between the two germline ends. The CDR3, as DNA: TGCAGCGTGGATGAGGGAGCCGGGGAGCTGTTTTTT. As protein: CSVDEGAGELFF.

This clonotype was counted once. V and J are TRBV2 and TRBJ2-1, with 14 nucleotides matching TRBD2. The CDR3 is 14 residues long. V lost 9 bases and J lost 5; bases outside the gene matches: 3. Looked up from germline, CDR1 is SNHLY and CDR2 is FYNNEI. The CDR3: CASPGLAGDNEQFF. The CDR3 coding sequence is TGTGCCAGTCCGGGACTAGCGGGGGACAATGAGCAGTTCTTC.

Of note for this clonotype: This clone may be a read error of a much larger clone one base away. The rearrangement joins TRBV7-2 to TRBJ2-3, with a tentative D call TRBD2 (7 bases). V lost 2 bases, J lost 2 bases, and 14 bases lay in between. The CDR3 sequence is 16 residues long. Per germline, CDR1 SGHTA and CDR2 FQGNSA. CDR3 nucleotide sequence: TGTGCCAGCAGCTTACAAGGGGGAGGGAACACAGATACGCAGTATTTT. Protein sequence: CASSLQGGGNTDTQYF.

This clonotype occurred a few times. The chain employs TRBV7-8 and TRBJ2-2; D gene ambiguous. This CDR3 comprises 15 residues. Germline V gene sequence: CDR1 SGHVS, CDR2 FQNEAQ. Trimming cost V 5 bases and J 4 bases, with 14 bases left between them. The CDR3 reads CASSQPTAGTGELFF. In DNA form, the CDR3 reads TGTGCCAGCAGCCAACCGACCGCAGGCACCGGGGAGCTGTTTTTT.

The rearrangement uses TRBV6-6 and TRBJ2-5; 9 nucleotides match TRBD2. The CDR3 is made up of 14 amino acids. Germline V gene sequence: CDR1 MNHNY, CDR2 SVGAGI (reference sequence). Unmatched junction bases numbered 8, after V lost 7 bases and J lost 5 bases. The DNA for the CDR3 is TGTGCCAGCATCATTGGGCGGGGGGGCGAGACCCAGTACTTC. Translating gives CASIIGRGGETQYF.

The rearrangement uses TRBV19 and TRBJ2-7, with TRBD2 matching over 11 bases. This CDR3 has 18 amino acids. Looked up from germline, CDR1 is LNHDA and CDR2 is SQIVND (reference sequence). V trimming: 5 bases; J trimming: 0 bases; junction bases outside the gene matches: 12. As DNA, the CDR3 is TGTGCCAGTAGTGTCCAGAGCCTAGCGGGGGGCCCCTCCTACGAGCAGTACTTC. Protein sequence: CASSVQSLAGGPSYEQYF.

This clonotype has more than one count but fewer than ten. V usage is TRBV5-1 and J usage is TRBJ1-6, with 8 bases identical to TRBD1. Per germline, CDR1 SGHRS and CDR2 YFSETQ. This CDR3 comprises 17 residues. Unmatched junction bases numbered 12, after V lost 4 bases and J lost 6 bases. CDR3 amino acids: CASSAGDRIRPNSPLHF. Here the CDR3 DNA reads TGCGCCAGCAGCGCAGGGGACAGGATCAGACCTAATTCACCCCTCCACTTT.

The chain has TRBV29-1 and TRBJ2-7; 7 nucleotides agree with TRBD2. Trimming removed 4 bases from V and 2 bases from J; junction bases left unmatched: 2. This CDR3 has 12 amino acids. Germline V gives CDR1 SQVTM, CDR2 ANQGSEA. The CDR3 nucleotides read TGCAGCGTTGTGGGACTAACCTACGAGCAGTACTTC. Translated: CSVVGLTYEQYF.

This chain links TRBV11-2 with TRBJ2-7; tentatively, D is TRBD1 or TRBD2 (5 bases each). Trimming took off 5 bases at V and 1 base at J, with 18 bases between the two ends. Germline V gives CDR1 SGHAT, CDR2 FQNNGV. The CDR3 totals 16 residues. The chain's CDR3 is CASSLSTGTLSYEQYF. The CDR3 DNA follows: TGTGCCAGCAGCCTCTCGACCGGGACGTTATCCTACGAGCAGTACTTC. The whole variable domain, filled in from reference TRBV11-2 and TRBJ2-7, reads EAGVAQSPRYKIIEKRQSVAFWCNPISGHATLYWYQQILGQGPKLLIQFQNNGVVDDSQLPKDRFSAERLKGVDSTLKIQPAKLEDSAVYLCASSLSTGTLSYEQYFGPGTRLTVT.

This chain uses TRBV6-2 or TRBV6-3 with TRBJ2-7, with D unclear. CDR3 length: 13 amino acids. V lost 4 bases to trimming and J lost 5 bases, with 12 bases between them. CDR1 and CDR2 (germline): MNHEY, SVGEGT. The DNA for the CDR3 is TGTGCCAGCAGTTCGGCTCGTGGCAACGAGCAGTACTTC. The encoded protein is CASSSARGNEQYF.